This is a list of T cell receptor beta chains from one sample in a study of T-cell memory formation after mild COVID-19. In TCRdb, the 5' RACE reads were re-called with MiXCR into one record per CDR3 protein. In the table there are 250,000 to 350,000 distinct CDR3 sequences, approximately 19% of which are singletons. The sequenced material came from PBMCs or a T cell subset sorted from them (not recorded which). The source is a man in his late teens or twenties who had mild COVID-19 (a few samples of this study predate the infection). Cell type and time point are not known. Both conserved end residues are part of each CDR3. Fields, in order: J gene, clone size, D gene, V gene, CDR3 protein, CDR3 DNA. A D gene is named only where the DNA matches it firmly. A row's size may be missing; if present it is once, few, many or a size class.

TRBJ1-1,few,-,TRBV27,CASNYLPRGTEAFF,TGTGCCAGCAACTATCTCCCCCGCGGAACTGAAGCTTTCTTT
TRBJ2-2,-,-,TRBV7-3,CASGLQNTGELFF,TGTGCCAGCGGACTACAGAACACCGGGGAGCTGTTTTTT
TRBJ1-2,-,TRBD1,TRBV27,CASSFWDRVDYYGYTF,TGTGCCAGCAGTTTTTGGGACAGGGTAGACTACTATGGCTACACCTTC
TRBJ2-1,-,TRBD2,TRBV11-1,CASSLRAAGGPGNEQFF,TGTGCCAGCAGCTTAAGGGCAGCGGGGGGCCCGGGCAATGAGCAGTTCTTC
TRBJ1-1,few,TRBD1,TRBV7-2,CASNRDRMNTEAFF,TGTGCCAGCAACCGGGACAGGATGAACACTGAAGCTTTCTTT
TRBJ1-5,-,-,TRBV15,CATSPGDSNQPQHF,TGTGCCACCAGCCCCGGAGATAGCAATCAGCCCCAGCATTTT
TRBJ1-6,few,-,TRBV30,CAWSVAGNSPLHF,TGTGCCTGGAGTGTGGCGGGGAATTCACCCCTCCACTTT
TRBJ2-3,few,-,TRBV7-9,CASSHHFTDTQYF,TGTGCCAGCAGCCACCATTTCACAGATACGCAGTATTTT
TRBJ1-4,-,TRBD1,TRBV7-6,CASSSRYRGRFEKLFF,TGTGCCAGCAGCTCCCGCTACAGGGGAAGATTCGAAAAACTGTTTTTT
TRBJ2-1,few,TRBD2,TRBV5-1,CASSLNSGEYNEQFF,TGCGCCAGCAGCTTGAACAGCGGGGAATACAATGAGCAGTTCTTC
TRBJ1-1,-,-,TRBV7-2,CASSFRGLNTEAFF,TGTGCCAGCAGCTTCAGAGGATTGAACACTGAAGCTTTCTTT
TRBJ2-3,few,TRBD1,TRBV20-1,CSARLSGGGDTQYF,TGCAGTGCTAGATTGTCAGGGGGTGGAGATACGCAGTATTTT
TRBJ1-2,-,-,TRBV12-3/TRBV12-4,CASSPQTANYGYTF,TGTGCCAGCAGTCCCCAGACAGCGAACTATGGCTACACCTTC
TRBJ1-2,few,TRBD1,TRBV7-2,CASSYGGGQGGGYTF,TGTGCCAGCAGCTACGGAGGGGGACAGGGAGGAGGCTACACCTTC
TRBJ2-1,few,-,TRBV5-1,CASSLEASNEQFF,TGCGCCAGCAGCTTGGAGGCCTCCAATGAGCAGTTCTTC
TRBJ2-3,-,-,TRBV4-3,CDSSQDARGVTDTQYF,TGCGACAGCAGCCAAGACGCCAGGGGGGTCACAGATACGCAGTATTTT
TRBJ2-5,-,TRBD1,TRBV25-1,CASSELEGAHETQYF,TGTGCCAGCAGTGAATTAGAGGGGGCCCATGAGACCCAGTACTTC
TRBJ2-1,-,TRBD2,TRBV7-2,CASTGAGEQFF,TGTGCCAGCACAGGAGCGGGGGAGCAGTTCTTC
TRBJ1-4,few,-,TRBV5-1,CASSYRDGEKLFF,TGCGCCAGCAGCTACAGGGATGGTGAAAAACTGTTTTTT
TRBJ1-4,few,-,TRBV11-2,CASSSPYSDPGFEKLFF,TGTGCCAGCAGCTCCCCATACTCCGACCCCGGGTTTGAAAAACTGTTTTTT
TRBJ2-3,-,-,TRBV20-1,CSASGGDYTDTQYF,TGCAGTGCTAGCGGGGGCGATTACACAGATACGCAGTATTTT
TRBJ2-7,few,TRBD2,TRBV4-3,CASSPQRGAYEQYF,TGCGCCAGCAGCCCCCAGCGGGGGGCCTACGAGCAGTACTTC
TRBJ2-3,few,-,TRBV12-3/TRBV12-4,CASSLVDSTDTQYF,TGTGCCAGCAGTTTAGTTGACAGCACAGATACGCAGTATTTT
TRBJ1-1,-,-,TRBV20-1,CSASTSVGAFF,TGCAGTGCTAGCACAAGCGTGGGGGCTTTCTTT
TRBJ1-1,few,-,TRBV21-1,CASRRNRGGTEAFF,TGTGCCAGCAGGAGAAACAGGGGTGGCACTGAAGCTTTCTTT
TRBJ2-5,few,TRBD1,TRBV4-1,CASSQVGQGETQYF,TGCGCCAGCAGCCAAGTAGGACAGGGAGAGACCCAGTACTTC
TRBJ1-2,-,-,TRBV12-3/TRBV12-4,CASILIGGDGYTF,TGTGCCAGCATCCTCATCGGGGGGGATGGCTACACCTTC
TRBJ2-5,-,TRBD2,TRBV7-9,CAISWTSDETQYF,TGTGCCATCAGCTGGACTAGCGATGAGACCCAGTACTTC
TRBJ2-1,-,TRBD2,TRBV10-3,CATQVAGGAYNEQFF,TGTGCCACCCAGGTGGCGGGGGGCGCCTACAATGAGCAGTTCTTC
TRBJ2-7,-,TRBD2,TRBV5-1,CASSSSGEELGEQYF,TGCGCCAGCAGCTCTAGCGGGGAGGAGTTAGGCGAGCAGTACTTC
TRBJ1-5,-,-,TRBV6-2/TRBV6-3,CASSSRGRSYSNQPQHF,TGTGCCAGCAGTTCCCGGGGCAGAAGTTATAGCAATCAGCCCCAGCATTTT
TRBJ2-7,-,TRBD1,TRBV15,CATSSGPGTASLSVQYF,TGTGCCACCAGCAGCGGGCCCGGGACAGCCAGTCTTAGTGTGCAGTACTTC
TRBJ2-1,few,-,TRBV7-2,CASSSYNNEQFF,TGTGCCAGCAGCTCTTACAATAATGAGCAGTTCTTC
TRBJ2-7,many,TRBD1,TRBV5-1,CASSTGTGIYEQYF,TGCGCCAGCAGCACCGGGACAGGGATCTACGAGCAGTACTTC
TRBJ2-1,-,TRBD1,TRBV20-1,CSARDRRQGGNEQFF,TGCAGTGCTAGAGATCGGAGACAGGGTGGCAATGAGCAGTTCTTC
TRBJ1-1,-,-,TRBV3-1,CASSQGGEAFF,TGTGCCAGCAGCCAAGGGGGAGAAGCTTTCTTT
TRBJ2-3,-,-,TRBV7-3,CASSSDGTFTDTQYF,TGTGCCAGCAGCTCGGACGGGACCTTCACAGATACGCAGTATTTT
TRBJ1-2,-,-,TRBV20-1,CSALLGTNYGYTF,TGCAGTGCTCTCCTGGGGACGAACTATGGCTACACCTTC
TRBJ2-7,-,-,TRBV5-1,CASSSEGRGSSYEQYF,TGCGCCAGCAGCTCCGAGGGGAGGGGGTCTTCCTACGAGCAGTACTTC
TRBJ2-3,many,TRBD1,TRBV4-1,CASSRPGTVSDTQYF,TGCGCCAGCAGCCGTCCCGGGACAGTTTCAGATACGCAGTATTTT
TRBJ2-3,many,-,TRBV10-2,CASSGGLVDTQYF,TGCGCCAGCAGCGGGGGCCTGGTTGATACGCAGTATTTT
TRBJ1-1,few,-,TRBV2,CASSERAGRTEAFF,TGTGCCAGCAGTGAACGGGCAGGGCGTACTGAAGCTTTCTTT
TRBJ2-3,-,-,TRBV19,CASTRLPGDTQYF,TGTGCCAGTACCAGACTACCGGGAGATACGCAGTATTTT
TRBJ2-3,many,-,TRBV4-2,CASSQERGRTDTQYF,TGTGCCAGCAGCCAAGAGCGGGGGCGCACAGATACGCAGTATTTT
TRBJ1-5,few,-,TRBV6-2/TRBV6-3,CASSYSRGVTQPQHF,TGTGCCAGCAGTTACTCGAGAGGGGTGACTCAGCCCCAGCATTTT
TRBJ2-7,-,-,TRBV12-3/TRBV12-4,CASSLGLGTPGYF,TGTGCCAGCAGTTTAGGCCTCGGGACACCTGGGTACTTC
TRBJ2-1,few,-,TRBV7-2,CASSYLAGEQFF,TGTGCCAGCAGCTATCTCGCAGGTGAGCAGTTCTTC
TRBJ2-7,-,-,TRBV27,CASSSGGGYEQYF,TGTGCCAGCAGTTCTGGGGGTGGCTACGAGCAGTACTTC
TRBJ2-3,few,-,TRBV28,CASSFKTDTQYF,TGTGCCAGCAGTTTCAAAACAGATACGCAGTATTTT
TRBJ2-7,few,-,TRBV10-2,CASTPTPGEQYF,TGCGCCAGTACACCCACTCCCGGCGAGCAGTACTTC
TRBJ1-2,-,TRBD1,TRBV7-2,CASSPQQGSGYTF,TGTGCCAGCAGCCCCCAACAGGGGAGTGGCTACACCTTC